This T cell receptor (beta chain) was recorded in a study of blood T cell repertoires in COVID-19. The CDR3 is 16 residues long. V shed 1 base and J shed 5 bases, with 15 bases lying between them. Germline V lookup: CDR1 SEHNR, CDR2 FQNEAQ (reference sequence). Libraries were prepared by immunoSEQ multiplex PCR; TCRdb keeps only in-frame clonotypes and omits some of them. The table records around 250,000 clones, approximately 90% of them present only once. The rearrangement joins TRBV7-9 to TRBJ1-5; a possible D gene is TRBD1 (5 bases). This TCR was recovered from a man younger than 40 who had recovered from COVID-19. The sequenced sample was peripheral blood. The CDR3 here is CASSLGSLGGYQPQHF. The CDR3, as DNA: TGTGCCAGCAGCTTAGGGTCACTGGGGGGTTATCAGCCCCAGCATTTT.